Presented here are 22 T cell receptor beta chains from one specimen sequenced in a study of beta chain features in type 1 diabetes. Of the isolated RNA, all was reverse transcribed, and so the sequenced material was expressed TCRB transcripts. The repertoire was sequenced with immunoSEQ multiplex PCR; TCRdb's copy has only in-frame clones and lacks some. The table has about 400,000 clones, roughly 12% seen once. The material sequenced was naive CD4+ T cells from blood. These receptors were taken from a man aged 18 to 30 in good health.

The rearrangement links TRBV29-1 to TRBJ2-6, with no clear D. The CDR3 is made up of 13 amino acids. With 6 bases removed from V and 2 bases from J, the gap between germline ends came to 8 bases. Germline CDR1 SQVTM, CDR2 ANQGSEA. In DNA, the CDR3 is TGCAGCGTGGAGATTACTGGGGCCAACGTCCTGACTTTC. Translating gives CSVEITGANVLTF.

The chain recombines TRBV29-1 with TRBJ2-4; D is undetermined. Trimming left V 4 bases short and J 0 bases short, with 10 bases between. The germline V gene has CDR1 SQVTM and CDR2 ANQGSEA. CDR3 size: 14 residues. CDR3 sequence: CSVALILAKNIQYF. The CDR3 bases are TGCAGCGTTGCTTTAATTCTAGCCAAAAACATTCAGTACTTC.

Only a few counts were recorded for this clone. This chain links TRBV7-2 with TRBJ2-7; the D gene is possibly TRBD1 (6 bases). V shed 2 bases and J shed 2 bases, with 22 bases lying between them. Germline V gene lookup returns CDR1 SGHTA and CDR2 FQGNSA. The CDR3 length is 18 residues. The CDR3 loop is CASSLYVVSPGQTYEQYF. CDR3 sequence (DNA): TGTGCCAGCAGCTTATACGTTGTATCGCCGGGACAAACCTACGAGCAGTACTTC.

The chain's CDR3 is CASSGGLEETQYF. The DNA for the CDR3 is TGTGCCAGCAGCGGAGGCCTTGAAGAGACCCAGTACTTC. The chain carries TRBV7-2 and TRBJ2-5; maybe TRBD2 (5 bases). The V gene's germline CDR1 is SGHTA and CDR2 FQGNSA. This CDR3 is built from 13 residues. The ends were cut back, 5 bases at V and 3 bases at J, with 10 bases in the middle. Complete variable domain (other parts from reference TRBV7-2 and TRBJ2-5): GAGVSQSPSNKVTEKGKDVELRCDPISGHTALYWYRQSLGQGLEFLIYFQGNSAPDKSGLPSDRFSAERTGGSVSTLTIQRTQQEDSAVYLCASSGGLEETQYFGPGTRLLVL.

The chain carries TRBV4-1 and TRBJ2-1, with D unresolved. This CDR3 is built from 14 residues. Trimming took off 5 bases at V and 6 bases at J, with 14 bases between the two ends. Germline assignment: CDR1 MGHRA and CDR2 YSYEKL. The CDR3 DNA is TGCGCCAGCAGCGTAACGAGCCGCGGCAATGAGCAGTTCTTC. Encoded protein: CASSVTSRGNEQFF.

This clone occurred a few times. The rearrangement links TRBV15 to TRBJ2-3, with 9 nucleotides matching TRBD2. CDR1 is LNHNV and CDR2 is YYDKDF in the germline V gene (reference sequence). Germline trimming cut 0 bases from V and 1 base from J; bases unmatched to any gene: 2. This CDR3 is 16 amino acids long. CDR3 residues: CATSRDLAGGTDTQYF. The CDR3 DNA is TGTGCCACCAGCAGAGATTTAGCGGGGGGCACAGATACGCAGTATTTT.

V usage is TRBV11-2 and J usage is TRBJ1-2; D remains ambiguous. V lost 2 bases to trimming and J lost 7 bases, with 8 bases between them. CDR3 length equals 12 residues. From germline, CDR1 is SGHAT and CDR2 FQNNGV. CDR3 coding DNA: TGTGCCAGCAGCTTATACGGAGGTGGCTACACCTTC. Residues: CASSLYGGGYTF.

The chain carries TRBV5-1 and TRBJ1-1, with unresolved D. The CDR3 sequence is 14 residues long. CDR1 SGHRS and CDR2 YFSETQ come from the germline V gene. V was shortened by 3 bases and J by 6 bases, with 15 bases between the two germline ends. CDR3 loop: CASSYQEYSAEAFF. In DNA, the CDR3 is TGCGCCAGCAGCTACCAGGAATATAGCGCTGAAGCTTTCTTT.

This chain links TRBV28 with TRBJ1-1; a weak D match, TRBD1 (6 bases). CDR3 length equals 14 residues. Germline V lookup: CDR1 MDHEN, CDR2 SYDVKM. Trimming shortened V by 4 bases and J by 4 bases, and 13 bases separated the two germline ends. The CDR3 protein is CASSSGVSGTEAFF. CDR3 DNA: TGTGCCAGCAGTTCAGGGGTCTCGGGCACTGAAGCTTTCTTT.

In its sample, this clone was seen a few times. The chain couples TRBV29-1 to TRBJ2-5, with TRBD2 matching 13 bases. This CDR3 comprises 14 residues. Trimming took 7 bases from V and 5 from J; bases not matched to a gene: 7. Germline values: CDR1 SQVTM, CDR2 ANQGSEA. CDR3 DNA: TGCAGCGCTCGGACTAGCGGGAGTTATGAGACCCAGTACTTC. Translated, it gives CSARTSGSYETQYF. Complete variable domain (other parts from reference TRBV29-1 and TRBJ2-5): SAVISQKPSRDICQRGTSLTIQCQVDSQVTMMFWYRQQPGQSLTLIATANQGSEATYESGFVIDKFPISRPNLTFSTLTVSNMSPEDSSIYLCSARTSGSYETQYFGPGTRLLVL.

As to this clone: Relative to the germline gene, one junction end is altered; a read error may explain this. The rearrangement links TRBV7-7 to TRBJ2-3; D is perhaps TRBD1 (6 bases). The germline CDR1 and CDR2 sequences are SSHAT and FNYEAQ (reference sequence). The CDR3 runs to 14 residues. CDR3 in DNA: TGTGCTAGCAGCTTATTGACAGGAGCAGATACGCAGTATTTT. As protein: CASSLLTGADTQYF.

The rearrangement uses TRBV6-5 and TRBJ2-1, with 14 bases lining up with TRBD2. CDR3 length equals 15 residues. Germline lookup yields CDR1 MNHEY and CDR2 SVGAGI. V lost 6 bases, J lost 9 bases, and 7 bases stayed unmatched. CDR3 loop: CASRPTSGRASEQFF. The CDR3 region has the DNA TGTGCCAGCAGGCCGACTAGCGGGAGGGCTAGTGAGCAGTTCTTC.

This clone has more than one count but fewer than ten. The junction does not match germline at one end; this may be a read error. J is TRBJ2-3 and V is TRBV7-7; possibly TRBD2 for D (7 bases). This CDR3 spans 20 amino acids. The V gene's germline CDR1 is SSHAT and CDR2 FNYEAQ (reference sequence). The CDR3 spells CASSPGGGDTYSPPTDTQYF. CDR3 nucleotide sequence: TGTGCTAGCAGCCCCGGAGGGGGGGACACTTACTCCCCTCCCACAGATACGCAGTATTTT.

At least ten counts were recorded for this clone. This rearrangement joins TRBV4-3 to TRBJ1-2, with 10 bases aligning to TRBD1. This CDR3 is 14 amino acids long. V was pared by 6 bases and J by 6 bases, with 7 bases of the junction left unmatched. Germline assignment: CDR1 LGHNA and CDR2 YSLEER. This chain's CDR3 is CASRPGQGHHGYTF. For the CDR3, the DNA is TGCGCCAGCAGACCGGGACAGGGGCACCATGGCTACACCTTC.

The table lists this clone with a few counts. V gene TRBV5-1 combines with J gene TRBJ1-2; 8 bases map to TRBD1. This CDR3 region has 14 residues. J gave up 8 bases and V 4 bases, and 10 bases lay outside the gene matches. Germline V gives CDR1 SGHRS, CDR2 YFSETQ. CDR3 DNA sequence: TGCGCCAGCAGCCTGGGACAGGTAGGCGACGGCTACACCTTC. This gives the protein CASSLGQVGDGYTF.

This clone has just a few counts. The chain uses TRBV29-1 and TRBJ2-7; tentatively, D is TRBD2 (5 bases). The V gene lost 7 bases and the J gene lost 2 bases, with 12 bases spanning the gap. This CDR3 comprises 12 residues. Germline values: CDR1 SQVTM, CDR2 ANQGSEA. The CDR3 bases are TGCAGCGCGGGGTCAGTGGCCTACGAGCAGTACTTC. Translated: CSAGSVAYEQYF.

The V call is TRBV6-1, the J call TRBJ2-7; no reliable D call. Trimming took 5 bases from V and 3 from J, leaving 8 bases between them. The V gene's germline CDR1 is MNHNS and CDR2 SASEGT. The CDR3 is 12 residues long. The CDR3 region is CASSLRFYEQYF. In DNA, the CDR3 is TGTGCCAGCAGTCTCCGGTTCTACGAGCAGTACTTC.

This chain connects TRBV19 to TRBJ2-7; 8 bases match TRBD1. The CDR3 extends over 13 amino acids. Germline CDR1 is LNHDA and CDR2 is SQIVND (reference sequence). The ends lost 5 bases at V and 2 bases at J; junction bases unmatched: 2. CDR3 region: CASSLDRAYEQYF. CDR3 DNA: TGTGCCAGTAGTTTGGACAGGGCCTACGAGCAGTACTTC.

This clone was detected a few times. This same CDR3 is encoded by further DNA sequences in the sample. V is TRBV28 and J is TRBJ2-7, with a tentative D call TRBD1 (6 bases). The length of the CDR3 is 12 residues. Per germline, CDR1 MDHEN and CDR2 SYDVKM. V was cut by 6 bases and J by 4 bases, with 10 bases left in between. The CDR3 region has the DNA TGTGCCAGCAGCTCGACAGGATACGAGCAGTACTTC. Encoded protein: CASSSTGYEQYF.

The CDR3 loop reads CASSNRDSEQYF. The CDR3 region has the DNA TGCGCCAGCAGCAACAGGGATAGCGAGCAGTACTTC. The rearrangement links TRBV5-1 to TRBJ2-7, with D perhaps matching TRBD1 (6 bases). Germline lookup yields CDR1 SGHRS and CDR2 YFSETQ. The CDR3 length is 12 residues. V lost 4 bases and J lost 6, with 11 bases in between.

J is TRBJ2-7 and V is TRBV29-1; 12 nucleotides agree with TRBD2. The CDR3 runs to 14 residues. Trimming at V came to 7 bases and at J to 4 bases, leaving 8 bases not matched to a gene. Per the germline V gene, CDR1 is SQVTM and CDR2 is ANQGSEA. The CDR3 protein is CSASSGRAPYEQYF. The CDR3 DNA reads TGCAGCGCCTCTAGCGGGAGGGCCCCGTACGAGCAGTACTTC.

This clone was counted a few times. The rearrangement links TRBV5-4 to TRBJ2-7; 12 nucleotides line up with TRBD2. The CDR3 is 16 amino acids. The germline V gene has CDR1 SGHNT and CDR2 YYREEE (reference sequence). Unmatched junction bases numbered 9, after V lost 4 bases and J lost 4 bases. The chain's CDR3 is CASSPRLAGVGYEQYF. The CDR3 DNA reads as TGTGCCAGCAGCCCGAGACTAGCGGGGGTAGGTTACGAGCAGTACTTC.